The 3 T cell receptor delta chains below were found in one sample sequenced in a study of γδ T cells in repeated Plasmodium falciparum infection. Flow sorting of PBMC yielded separate Vgamma9/Vdelta2+ and Vdelta2-negative gammadelta T cell populations for bulk repertoire analysis. TCRdb re-processed the multiplex PCR reads using CATT. The sample includes tens of thousands of delta-chain clones, about 2% of them seen just once. Sequenced sample: gamma-delta T cells from blood. The receptor source for this set is a pool of human donors (malaria-infected and uninfected, not separated).

As for this clone: TCRdb pairs this DNA with a much larger clone's protein that differs at residue 12, likely a read error; the protein shown was translated from the DNA. In DNA, the CDR3 is TGTGCTCTTGGGGAACGAGTAGTCTTCGTCGACCCAGCTACTGGGGGGTTATCATACCCTTACACCGATAAACTCATCTTT. Translating it yields CALGERVVFVDPATGGLSYPYTDKLIF. This sequence joins TRDV1 and TRDJ1; 8 nucleotides line up with TRDD3. Matching the DNA to germline supplied the J gene, which TCRdb does not give. The CDR3 sequence is 27 residues long. Germline CDR1 and CDR2: TSWWSYY and QGS. Germline trimming cut 1 base from V and 0 bases from J; bases unmatched to any gene: 37.

The J gene is TRDJ1, the V gene TRDV1, with TRDD3 matching 12 bases. The J gene is not listed in TCRdb, so it was assigned here from a DNA match to germline. Germline V gene data show CDR1 as TSWWSYY and CDR2 as QGS. The V gene end was trimmed by 4 bases and the J gene end by 0 bases; junction bases not matched to a gene: 12. The CDR3 is 19 amino acids. The CDR3 DNA reads as TGTGCTCTTGGGGCAAGATTCCCACTGGGGGATACTCACACCGATAAACTCATCTTT. It is translated as CALGARFPLGDTHTDKLIF.

Only one count was recorded for this clone. One end of the junction is discordant with germline, which a read error may explain. J is TRDJ1 and V is TRAV38-2/DV8; D gene ambiguous. No J gene is reported in TCRdb; it was inferred here by comparing the DNA with germline. The CDR3 consists of 14 residues. Germline values: CDR1 TSESDYY, CDR2 QEAYKQQN. The CDR3 coding sequence is TGCTCCGTCCCGTGGATCCGGCGGGCTGATAAACTCATCTTT. Its protein is CSVPWIRRADKLIF.